This entry features one T cell receptor (beta chain) sequence. The data were obtained in a study of T cells after yellow fever vaccination. Conversion of TCR transcripts into cDNA relied on 5'RACE template switching, which added a universal primer site and UMIs. Via MiXCR, TCRdb re-called the 5' RACE reads, giving one row per CDR3 protein. The repertoire consists of some 320,000 distinct CDR3 sequences, with about 10% occurring once and the leading ten covering about 3%. The specimen comprised CD4+ T cells sorted from PBMCs, sampled 5 days after the yellow fever booster vaccination. The source is a man between 18 and 29 years old who received the YFV17D yellow fever vaccine.

Here the CDR3 reads CASNRDRDFQPQHF. As DNA, the CDR3 is TGTGCCAGCAACCGGGACAGGGATTTTCAGCCCCAGCATTTT. The chain employs TRBV7-9 and TRBJ1-5; 9 bases match TRBD1. The germline gives CDR1 SEHNR, CDR2 FQNEAQ (reference sequence). The CDR3 sequence is 14 residues long. The trim removed 7 bases at V and 6 bases at J, leaving 7 bases unmatched.